This TCR beta chain was retrieved from a study of T-cell reconstitution after alpha-beta-depleted transplantation in children. The V and J ends lost 0 bases and 10 bases respectively, with 15 bases between them. The CDR3 covers 13 residues. Germline V gene lookup returns CDR1 DFQATT and CDR2 SNEGSKA (reference sequence). Molecular barcoding with unique molecular identifiers was used for the TCRbeta library. TCRdb ran MiXCR on the PCR reads and lists one entry per CDR3 protein. The sample lists 500,000 to 600,000 distinct CDR3 sequences; around 16% were seen once. This material consisted of PBMCs from the stem cell graft donor, taken from the stem cell graft. This sequence originates from a human donor who donated a stem cell graft to a child with acute lymphoblastic leukemia. V usage is TRBV20-1 and J usage is TRBJ1-1, with no clear D. The CDR3 DNA reads as TGCAGTGCTAGAGATCATAGCCGAGTTGGAGCTTTCTTT. Protein sequence: CSARDHSRVGAFF.